This entry lists 15 T cell receptor beta chains sequenced from one sample in a study of Ad26.COV2.S vaccination and SARS-CoV-2 variants. Here immunoSEQ multiplex PCR was the method, and the copy in TCRdb shows in-frame clones only, minus some. The sample shows 360,000 or so clones, roughly 84% of them seen only once. The sample's treatment: roughly 18 received Ad26.COV2.S at low or high dose, single or two shots; 5 received placebo; per-sample allocation not given. Collection of the samples took place on day 63 after the first injection of vaccine or placebo. This specimen consisted of peripheral blood, obtained in a trial of Ad26.COV2.S vaccine versus placebo. The receptor set was obtained from a person between 18 and 59 years old who received the Ad26.COV2.S COVID-19 vaccine or a placebo.

The chain is built from TRBV7-2 and TRBJ1-5, with TRBD1 matching 7 bases. The CDR3 sequence is 15 residues long. Germline assignment: CDR1 SGHTA and CDR2 FQGNSA. The junction had 5 bases not matched to a gene; V was cut back by 5 bases and J by 1 base. CDR3 region: CASSPPGGSNQPQHF. Here the CDR3 DNA reads TGTGCCAGCAGCCCCCCAGGGGGAAGCAATCAGCCCCAGCATTTT.

This chain connects TRBV10-3 to TRBJ1-6; a weak D match, TRBD1 (5 bases). CDR1 and CDR2 from the germline V gene are ENHRY and SYGVKD. The CDR3 has 15 amino acids. Trimming took off 5 bases at V and 5 bases at J, with 13 bases between the two ends. DNA of the CDR3: TGTGCCATCAGTAAGGGGTACGCGGATAATTCACCCCTCCACTTT. It encodes CAISKGYADNSPLHF.

The V gene is TRBV7-3, the J gene TRBJ1-1; 9 bases align to TRBD1. Germline-derived CDR1 and CDR2 are SGHTA and FQGTGA. The J segment lost 1 base and the V segment lost 1 base, leaving 4 bases of the junction unmatched. The CDR3 is 16 amino acids. CDR3 loop: CASSLMPTGGNTEAFF. CDR3 coding DNA: TGTGCCAGCAGCTTAATGCCGACAGGGGGGAACACTGAAGCTTTCTTT.

This clone occurred once. The chain combines TRBV6-1 with TRBJ1-2; TRBD1 agrees at 8 bases. Germline-derived CDR1 and CDR2 are MNHNS and SASEGT. The CDR3 runs 19 residues. The V gene end was trimmed by 4 bases and the J gene end by 4 bases; junction bases not matched to a gene: 20. CDR3 residues: CASSGPMTGDSSFRYGYTF. The CDR3 bases are TGTGCCAGCAGTGGACCAATGACAGGGGACTCCTCCTTTCGCTATGGCTACACCTTC.

The rearrangement uses TRBV5-1 and TRBJ1-1; D not certain. The CDR3 contains 16 residues. The V end was cut by 5 bases, the J end by 5 bases, with 22 bases between. Germline-derived CDR1 and CDR2 are SGHRS and YFSETQ. The CDR3 sequence is CASSIQSTGKGTEAFF. The CDR3 nucleotides read TGCGCCAGCAGTATCCAATCCACGGGGAAGGGTACTGAAGCTTTCTTT.

This chain uses TRBV5-3 with TRBJ2-1, with D possibly being TRBD1 (6 bases). TRBV5-3 is an ORF, with its function uncertain. This CDR3 contains 17 residues. The V gene lost 3 bases and the J gene lost 0 bases, with 16 bases spanning the gap. The CDR3, as DNA: TGTGCCAGAAGCTCACTAGACAGGTTGAGCTCCTACAATGAGCAGTTCTTC. Residues: CARSSLDRLSSYNEQFF.

The V call is TRBV11-2, the J call TRBJ2-1; D is undetermined. The CDR3 is made up of 15 amino acids. CDR1 and CDR2 from the germline V gene are SGHAT and FQNNGV. V was clipped by 5 bases and J by 3 bases, with 14 bases between them. This chain's CDR3 is CASSTEALYYNEQFF. As DNA, the CDR3 is TGTGCCAGCAGCACAGAAGCTCTTTACTACAATGAGCAGTTCTTC. Looking up the rest from reference TRBV11-2 and TRBJ2-1 gives the full variable domain: EAGVAQSPRYKIIEKRQSVAFWCNPISGHATLYWYQQILGQGPKLLIQFQNNGVVDDSQLPKDRFSAERLKGVDSTLKIQPAKLEDSAVYLCASSTEALYYNEQFFGPGTRLTVL.

The J gene is TRBJ2-7, the V gene TRBV4-3, with D perhaps assigned TRBD1 or TRBD2 (5 bases each). V was trimmed by 6 bases and J by 0 bases, leaving 15 bases between them. Germline values: CDR1 LGHNA, CDR2 YSLEER. This CDR3 spans 15 amino acids. The CDR3 region has the DNA TGCGCCAGCAGTCCGGGGCCTGGACTCTCCTACGAGCAGTACTTC. Residues: CASSPGPGLSYEQYF.

The chain couples TRBV18 to TRBJ2-5; D not resolved. Trimming took 1 base from V and 3 from J, leaving 15 bases between them. The CDR3 runs 16 residues. Germline assignment: CDR1 KGHSH and CDR2 LQKENI. The CDR3 is CASSPLPGPRKETQYF. CDR3 in DNA: TGTGCCAGCTCACCACTTCCCGGTCCGAGGAAAGAGACCCAGTACTTC.

This clone was found a few times. CDR3 nucleotides: TGTGCCAGCAGCTTAACAGATAACTATGGCTACACCTTC. This encodes CASSLTDNYGYTF. The V and J genes are TRBV11-2 and TRBJ1-2, with D unresolved. Germline assignment: CDR1 SGHAT and CDR2 FQNNGV. This CDR3 has 13 residues. V dropped 2 bases and J dropped 1 base, with 5 bases sitting between them. Complete variable domain (other parts from reference TRBV11-2 and TRBJ1-2): EAGVAQSPRYKIIEKRQSVAFWCNPISGHATLYWYQQILGQGPKLLIQFQNNGVVDDSQLPKDRFSAERLKGVDSTLKIQPAKLEDSAVYLCASSLTDNYGYTFGSGTRLTVV.

The rearrangement links TRBV4-1 to TRBJ1-1; D is ambiguous. CDR1 is MGHRA, CDR2 YSYEKL, per germline. This CDR3 is built from 11 residues. The V end lost 3 bases, the J end lost 3 bases, and 2 bases lay between the germline ends. The CDR3 DNA follows: TGCGCCAGCAGCCATTACACTGAAGCTTTCTTT. Its protein product is CASSHYTEAFF.

V usage is TRBV6-4 and J usage is TRBJ2-1; 7 bases line up with TRBD2. The CDR3 sequence is 15 residues long. Trimming at V came to 4 bases and at J to 0 bases, leaving 3 bases not matched to a gene. Germline lookup yields CDR1 MRHNA and CDR2 SNTAGT. Written as DNA, the CDR3 is TGTGCCAGCAGTGTAGGGACTAACTCCTACAATGAGCAGTTCTTC. Residues: CASSVGTNSYNEQFF.

The chain employs TRBV7-3 and TRBJ1-6; the D gene is possibly TRBD1 (6 bases). The germline V and J ends were trimmed by 2 bases and 7 bases, with 12 bases remaining between them. In germline, CDR1 is SGHTA, CDR2 FQGTGA. CDR3 length: 15 amino acids. The CDR3 is CASSLLAGVNSPLHF. Written as DNA, the CDR3 is TGTGCCAGCAGCTTACTGGCAGGGGTAAATTCACCCCTCCACTTT.

This chain joins TRBV5-4 and TRBJ2-1; no clear D. The germline CDR1 and CDR2 sequences are SGHNT and YYREEE (reference sequence). Trimming took 2 bases from V and 0 from J, leaving 9 bases between them. CDR3 length equals 15 residues. CDR3 DNA sequence: TGTGCCAGCAGCTTTGGGGTAGGCTCCTACAATGAGCAGTTCTTC. This translates into CASSFGVGSYNEQFF.

This chain's CDR3 is CATSKRGALNTGELFF. The CDR3 nucleotides are TGTGCCACCAGCAAGCGGGGGGCCTTAAACACCGGGGAGCTGTTTTTT. V usage is TRBV15 and J usage is TRBJ2-2; the match to TRBD2 covers 9 bases. CDR3 length: 16 residues. J was trimmed by 2 bases and V by 4 bases; bases with no gene match: 5. Germline lookup yields CDR1 LNHNV and CDR2 YYDKDF (reference sequence).